This record concerns one T cell receptor (beta chain) sequence. Germline CDR1 and CDR2: LNHNV and YYDKDF (reference sequence). Between the trimmed V and J ends, which lost 4 bases and 4 bases, there was a span of 5 bases. The CDR3 is made up of 11 amino acids. Per the study methods: Reference gene primer amplification gave nucleated cell count estimates. This table comes from immunoSEQ multiplex PCR, and its TCRdb copy is limited to in-frame clones, with some not included. The DNA was the basis for D and trimming; V, J and clone size are from that table. Here the sample spans over 200,000 clones, around 90% being singletons. This record comes from a study of blood T cell repertoires in COVID-19. For the study at large: Italy, Spain and the United States were the sources of the convalescent and acute COVID-19 samples.

The TCR comes from a man aged 60-69 years who had recovered from COVID-19. Sequenced material: peripheral blood. The chain is built from TRBV15 and TRBJ2-7; D is ambiguous. CDR3 sequence (DNA): TGTGCCACCAGCACATTGTACGAGCAGTACTTC. As protein: CATSTLYEQYF.